This TCR beta chain was retrieved from a study of blood T cell repertoires in COVID-19. Across the study: There were acute and convalescent COVID-19 samples, and they came from the United States, Italy and Spain. PBMCs, B-cell-depleted T cells, or T cells provided the cDNA or gDNA that made up the material.

The CDR3 is 13 residues long. The V gene end was trimmed by 11 bases and the J gene end by 0 bases; junction bases not matched to a gene: 3. The germline V gene encodes CDR1 MDHEN and CDR2 SYDVKM. Enrolment of Seattle patients took place during active infection, and they were followed longitudinally. In the study's own analysis: Reference gene primers were amplified, and this amplification served to estimate nucleated cell counts. Libraries were prepared by immunoSEQ multiplex PCR; TCRdb keeps only in-frame clonotypes and omits some of them. The V and J calls and clone size were taken over from that table, and D and trimming were inferred from the DNA. The sample lists around 77,000 clones; approximately 83% were seen once.

Source material: peripheral blood. V is TRBV28 and J is TRBJ2-2; 7 nucleotides agree with TRBD2. The TCR comes from a man aged 30-40 years with COVID-19, enrolled during active disease. The CDR3 loop reads CAGAGPNTGELFF. DNA of the CDR3: TGTGCCGGAGCGGGACCGAACACCGGGGAGCTGTTTTTT.